This TCR beta chain came from a study of T cell repertoires in cytomegalovirus infection. One entry per CDR3 protein results from TCRdb running MiXCR on the reads. This table holds 510,000 or so distinct CDR3 sequences, 26% found once. V was shortened by 6 bases and J by 1 base, with 12 bases between the two germline ends. Germline V gene sequence: CDR1 LNHDA, CDR2 SQIVND (reference sequence). This CDR3 comprises 14 residues. The TCR was taken from a human donor in good health (CMV status not recorded). Some clones in this sample may be carry-over from other donors' samples. This chain joins TRBV19 and TRBJ1-1; tentatively, D is TRBD1 (5 bases). Sequences were obtained from PBMCs. Here the CDR3 DNA reads TGTGCCAGTAGGGTAACAGGTCCGAACACTGAAGCTTTCTTT. It yields the protein CASRVTGPNTEAFF.